This record covers a single T cell receptor (beta chain). This clone's antigen is unknown. No base quality information exists; no much larger clone differs at one position. The data derive from a study of brain T cells in children with intractable seizures (TCRdb year 2021). A note on the overall study: Resected brain tissue from some 49 pediatric epilepsy surgery cases was initially screened for immune gene transcripts with a NanoString immunology panel. Of the roughly 12 selected surgery cases, pre-surgery blood was also sequenced for eight, so four had brain tissue only. Beyond this particular receptor, the publication reports: Because sequencing depth differed between pre- and post-surgery blood, the absence of clones from the pre-surgery sample may reflect undersampling. The top 50 brain clonotypes contained both public and private clones, and in each case the most abundant public CDR3 closely resembled known HCMV, EBV or influenza A epitope-specific CDR3s. The patients' HCMV serostatus was not known, and viral specificity was inferred solely from CDR3 sequence similarity.

TCR beta chain sequences were generated from genomic DNA using the immunoSEQ assay. Turning to the authors' computational methods: CDR3 sequences not starting with the conserved framework cysteine at position 104 were manually removed. To get clonality, the normalized Shannon's Diversity Index was subtracted from one, giving values from 0 (maximal diversity) to 1 (oligoclonal). Chi-squared comparison-of-proportions tests assessed whether the same CDR3 differed in frequency between samples, such as brain versus blood. Public clonotypes were identified through searches of immuneACCESS, and similarity to known antiviral clonotypes was evaluated with the VDJdb browser. The table was pulled from immuneACCESS by TCRdb, which kept in-frame rearrangements only. Such tables lose some clones; where checked, under half of the loss comes from unresolved V genes, and the rest has no known cause. V, J and clone size are those of that table, while D and trimming were read from the DNA. Present in this sample are 5,000 or so clones, roughly 94% of which were seen just once. The ten most abundant clones make up about 2.1% of the sample.

V drops 4 bases and J drops 10 bases, leaving 17 bases in between. CDR1 and CDR2 are drawn from the germline V gene: SGHVS, FQNEAQ. The CDR3 runs 15 residues from the cysteine to the phenylalanine. The DNA shown is the 45-base CDR3, in frame from base 1. In the paper's terms, the time point label means: resected brain tissue, or blood drawn just prior to surgery. The surgery cases that showed the highest brain T cell transcript signatures were chosen for TCR beta chain sequencing of brain tissue, and of blood when it was available. Before surgery, the patients had been given at least one anti-epileptic drug. TCR-sequenced patients were children with drug-resistant epilepsy due to tuberous sclerosis complex, focal cortical dysplasia, Rasmussen encephalitis or hemimegalencephaly. The brain samples were frozen blocks of fresh, involved tissue resected during epilepsy surgery. Bulk genomic DNA was isolated from unsorted brain tissue and whole blood using the Monarch genomic DNA purification kit.

The source of this sequence is a boy under two years old with focal cortical dysplasia and intractable seizures. The rearrangement combines TRBV7-8 with TRBJ1-6; a weak D assignment points to TRBD1 (5 bases agree). The source material was resected brain tissue, sampled at surgery. This receptor carries the CDR3 CASSSPRDGVSPLHF. Here is the DNA: TGTGCCAGCAGCTCCCCCCGGGACGGTGTATCACCCCTCCACTTT.